Below are 7 T cell receptor beta chains sequenced from a single sample in a study of blood T cells in healthy people across ages. A J-beta primer mix and a sample-barcoded 5' primer were used in a second PCR of about 6 to 12 cycles. TCRdb re-called the 5' RACE reads through MiXCR, storing one row per CDR3 protein. This sample has 800,000 or so distinct CDR3 sequences, with roughly 25% found just once. These same records also appear under a second study, on T cells of mothers and their children.

The sequenced sample was blood. The receptors were sampled from a boy younger than 18 in good health.

This clonotype came up a few times. V usage is TRBV25-1 and J usage is TRBJ2-7, with D hard to call. The CDR3 has 13 amino acids. The germline CDR1 and CDR2 sequences are MGHDK and SYGVNS. V was cut by 4 bases and J by 0 bases, with 7 bases left in between. DNA for the CDR3: TGTGCCAGCAGTGGATGGGGCTCCTACGAGCAGTACTTC. This gives the protein CASSGWGSYEQYF.

Only a few counts were recorded for this clonotype. The chain recombines TRBV6-5 with TRBJ2-3, with D perhaps matching TRBD1 or TRBD2 (6 bases each). Per germline, CDR1 MNHEY and CDR2 SVGAGI. V shed 6 bases and J shed 7 bases, with 20 bases lying between them. The CDR3 spans 15 residues. This chain's CDR3 is CASRNRDSLINTQYF. As DNA, the CDR3 is TGTGCCAGCAGAAACAGGGACTCTTTGATAAATACGCAGTATTTT.

This clonotype was seen more than once but under ten times. The chain uses TRBV6-1 and TRBJ2-7; D possibly corresponds to TRBD1 (6 bases). The ends were cut back, 11 bases at V and 4 bases at J, with 21 bases in the middle. The CDR3 runs 14 residues. Germline V gene lookup returns CDR1 MNHNS and CDR2 SASEGT. The CDR3 bases are TGTGCCGGCACCCAACAGGGCTCTTATTACGAGCAGTACTTC. Translation gives CAGTQQGSYYEQYF.

This clonotype appeared a few times. The chain has TRBV6-2 or TRBV6-3 and TRBJ2-7; TRBD2 is a possible D gene (5 bases). Germline CDR1 is MNHEY and CDR2 is SVGEGT. Trimming left V 4 bases short and J 7 bases short, with 20 bases between. The CDR3 totals 15 residues. CDR3 residues: CASSSVGVLEREQYF. The DNA for the CDR3 is TGTGCCAGCAGTTCCGTGGGAGTGCTGGAGCGAGAGCAGTACTTC.

The V gene is TRBV7-8, the J gene TRBJ2-5; D possibly corresponds to TRBD2 (5 bases). The J call could be wrong; TRBJ2-7 is a better fit for the DNA end. The CDR3 has 14 amino acids. Germline V gene data show CDR1 as SGHVS and CDR2 as FQNEAQ. The CDR3 reads CASSLGPDYYEQYF. Written as DNA, the CDR3 is TGTGCCAGCAGCTTAGGCCCAGACTACTACGAGCAGTACTTC.

The CDR3 loop is CASSREGAYGYTF. CDR3 sequence (DNA): TGTGCCAGCAGTCGGGAGGGTGCCTATGGCTACACCTTC. V and J are TRBV6-6 and TRBJ1-2; unclear D gene. V shed 5 bases and J shed 4 bases, with 11 bases lying between them. The CDR3 consists of 13 residues. CDR1 is MNHNY, CDR2 SVGAGI, per germline (reference sequence).

This clonotype has just a few counts. The chain carries TRBV29-1 and TRBJ2-5, with 10 bases that match TRBD1. The CDR3 runs 15 residues. Trimming at V came to 3 bases and at J to 6 bases, leaving 10 bases not matched to a gene. Per the germline V gene, CDR1 is SQVTM and CDR2 is ANQGSEA. The CDR3 sequence: CSVEWTGGPRKTQYF. The CDR3 region has the DNA TGCAGCGTTGAGTGGACAGGGGGTCCCCGGAAGACCCAGTACTTC.